This passage covers 6 T cell receptor beta chains from one sample sequenced in a study of monozygotic twins with inflammatory bowel disease. TCRdb reprocessed the 5' RACE reads; each CDR3 protein has one entry and no DNA is given. There are about 330,000 distinct CDR3 sequences in the sample, with around 2% held by the top ten. The sample consisted of blood. The receptors were gathered from a human donor with ulcerative colitis or Crohn's disease, or a healthy co-twin of an affected twin (not recorded which).

The genes are TRBV20-1 and TRBJ2-7; TCRdb selects TRBD1, and the lack of DNA leaves this call unchecked. Germline values: CDR1 DFQATT, CDR2 SNEGSKA (reference sequence). This CDR3 is 13 amino acids long. The CDR3 protein is CSATGQAVSEQYF.

The gene calls are TRBV4-3 and TRBJ1-1. Per germline, CDR1 LGHNA and CDR2 YSLEER. The CDR3 runs to 13 residues. The CDR3 protein is CASSQGIVTEAFF.

This sequence joins TRBV5-1 and TRBJ2-1; TCRdb indicates TRBD1, and absent DNA this call remains unverified. The length of the CDR3 is 15 residues. Germline CDR1 reads SGHRS; CDR2 reads YFSETQ. The CDR3 spells CASSLAGQSGNEQFF.

V is TRBV5-1 and J is TRBJ2-7; lacking DNA, the TRBD1 call made by TCRdb goes unchecked. This CDR3 contains 17 residues. Germline V CDR1 and CDR2: SGHRS, YFSETQ. CDR3 in amino acids: CASSYAPGQGTSYEQYF.

The J gene is TRBJ2-5, the V gene TRBV15; no DNA is available, so the TRBD2 call from TCRdb remains unchecked. Germline lookup yields CDR1 LNHNV and CDR2 YYDKDF (reference sequence). This CDR3 comprises 18 residues. This CDR3 is CATSSGTSGSLTEETQYF.

The chain recombines TRBV4-2 with TRBJ2-1; the D call from TCRdb, TRBD2, cannot be confirmed without DNA. CDR1 LGHNA and CDR2 YNFKEQ come from the germline V gene. The CDR3 extends over 16 amino acids. The CDR3 sequence is CASSRPGLSSYNEQFF.